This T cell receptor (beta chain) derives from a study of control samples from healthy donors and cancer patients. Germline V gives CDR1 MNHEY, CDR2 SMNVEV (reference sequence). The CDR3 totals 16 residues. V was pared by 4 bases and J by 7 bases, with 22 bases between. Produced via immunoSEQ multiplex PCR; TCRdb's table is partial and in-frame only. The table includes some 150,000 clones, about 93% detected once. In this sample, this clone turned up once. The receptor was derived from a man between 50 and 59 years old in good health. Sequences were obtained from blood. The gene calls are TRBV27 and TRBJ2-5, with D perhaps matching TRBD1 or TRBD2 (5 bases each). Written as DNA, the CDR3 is TGTGCCAGCAGTTCGAACATGTTCCGTCCTGGGGGGACCCAGTACTTC. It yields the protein CASSSNMFRPGGTQYF.